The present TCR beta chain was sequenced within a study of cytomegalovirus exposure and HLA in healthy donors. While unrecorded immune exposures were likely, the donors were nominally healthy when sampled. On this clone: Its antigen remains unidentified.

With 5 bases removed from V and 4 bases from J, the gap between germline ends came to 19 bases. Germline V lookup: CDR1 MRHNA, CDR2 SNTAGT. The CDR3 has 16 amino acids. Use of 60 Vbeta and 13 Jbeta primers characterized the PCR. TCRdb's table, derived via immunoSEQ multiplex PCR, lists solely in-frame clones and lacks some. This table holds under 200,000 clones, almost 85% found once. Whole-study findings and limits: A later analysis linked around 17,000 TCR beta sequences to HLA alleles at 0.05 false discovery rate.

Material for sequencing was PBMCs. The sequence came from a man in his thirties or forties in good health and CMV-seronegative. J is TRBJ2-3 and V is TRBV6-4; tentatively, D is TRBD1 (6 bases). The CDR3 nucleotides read TGTGCCAGCAGTAAAGGGATTGGGGGCAGTGCAGATACGCAGTATTTT. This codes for CASSKGIGGSADTQYF.